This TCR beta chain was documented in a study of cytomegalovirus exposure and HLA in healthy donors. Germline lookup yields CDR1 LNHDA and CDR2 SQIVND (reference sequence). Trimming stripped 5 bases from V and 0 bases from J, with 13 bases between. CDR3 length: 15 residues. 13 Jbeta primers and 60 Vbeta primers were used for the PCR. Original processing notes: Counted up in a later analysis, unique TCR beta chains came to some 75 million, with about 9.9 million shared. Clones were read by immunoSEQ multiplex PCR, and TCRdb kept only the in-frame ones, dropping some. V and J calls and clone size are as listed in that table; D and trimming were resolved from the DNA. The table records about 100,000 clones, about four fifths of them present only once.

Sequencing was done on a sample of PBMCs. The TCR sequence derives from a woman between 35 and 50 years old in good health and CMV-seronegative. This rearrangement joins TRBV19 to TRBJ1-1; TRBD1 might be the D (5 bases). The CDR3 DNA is TGTGCCAGTAGTTTCCGGGGCGGGGTGAACACTGAAGCTTTCTTT. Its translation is CASSFRGGVNTEAFF.